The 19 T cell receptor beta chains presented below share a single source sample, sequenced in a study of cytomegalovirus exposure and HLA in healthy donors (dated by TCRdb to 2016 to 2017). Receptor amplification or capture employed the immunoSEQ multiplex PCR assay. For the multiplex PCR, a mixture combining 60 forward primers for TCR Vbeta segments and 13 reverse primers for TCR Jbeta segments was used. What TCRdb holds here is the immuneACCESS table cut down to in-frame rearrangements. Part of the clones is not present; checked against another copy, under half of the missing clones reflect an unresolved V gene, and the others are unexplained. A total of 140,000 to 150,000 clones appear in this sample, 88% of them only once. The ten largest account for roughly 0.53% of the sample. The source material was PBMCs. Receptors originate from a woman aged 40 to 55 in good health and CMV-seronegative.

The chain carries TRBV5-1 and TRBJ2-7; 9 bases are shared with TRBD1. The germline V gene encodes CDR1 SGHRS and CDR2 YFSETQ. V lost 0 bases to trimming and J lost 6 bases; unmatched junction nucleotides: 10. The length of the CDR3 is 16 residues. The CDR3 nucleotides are TGCGCCAGCAGCTTGGAATTCGGGACAGGGCGTCTCGAGCAGTACTTC. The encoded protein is CASSLEFGTGRLEQYF.

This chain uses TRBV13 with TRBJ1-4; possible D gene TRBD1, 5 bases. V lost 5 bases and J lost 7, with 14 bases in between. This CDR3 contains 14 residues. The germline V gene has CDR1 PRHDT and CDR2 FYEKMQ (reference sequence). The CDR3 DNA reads TGTGCCAGCAGCCAGCGGAGGGGAGTTGAAAAACTGTTTTTT. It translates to CASSQRRGVEKLFF.

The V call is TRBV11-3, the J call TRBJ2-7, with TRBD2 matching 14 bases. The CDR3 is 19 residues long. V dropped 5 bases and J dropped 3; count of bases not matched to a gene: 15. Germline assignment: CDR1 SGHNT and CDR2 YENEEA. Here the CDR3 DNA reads TGTGCCAGCAGCCATAAGGGACTAGCGGGGGCCATTACCGACTACGAGCAGTACTTC. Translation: CASSHKGLAGAITDYEQYF.

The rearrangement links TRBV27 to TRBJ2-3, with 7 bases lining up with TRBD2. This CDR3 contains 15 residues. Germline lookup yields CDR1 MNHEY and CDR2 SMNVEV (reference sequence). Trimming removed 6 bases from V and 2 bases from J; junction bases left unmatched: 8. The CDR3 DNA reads TGTGCCAGCAGACCTCGGGACTACCTCACAGATACGCAGTATTTT. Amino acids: CASRPRDYLTDTQYF.

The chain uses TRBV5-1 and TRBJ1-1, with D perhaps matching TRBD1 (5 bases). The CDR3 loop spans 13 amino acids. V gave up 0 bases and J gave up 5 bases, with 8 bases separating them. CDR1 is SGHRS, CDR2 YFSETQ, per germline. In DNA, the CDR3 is TGCGCCAGCAGCTTGGAGGGGCATACTGAAGCTTTCTTT. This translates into CASSLEGHTEAFF.

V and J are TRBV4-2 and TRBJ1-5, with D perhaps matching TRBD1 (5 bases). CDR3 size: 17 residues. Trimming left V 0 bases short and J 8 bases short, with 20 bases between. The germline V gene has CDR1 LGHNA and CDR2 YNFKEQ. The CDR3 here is CASSQDRVRGDAEPQHF. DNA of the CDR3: TGTGCCAGCAGCCAAGATAGGGTACGGGGGGATGCCGAGCCCCAGCATTTT.

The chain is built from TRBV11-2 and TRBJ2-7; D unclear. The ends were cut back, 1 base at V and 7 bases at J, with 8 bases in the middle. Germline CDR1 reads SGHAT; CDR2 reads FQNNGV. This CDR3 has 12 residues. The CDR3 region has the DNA TGTGCCAGCAGCTTAGTTGGCGGAGAGCAGTACTTC. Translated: CASSLVGGEQYF. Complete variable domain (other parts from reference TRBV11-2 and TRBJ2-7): EAGVAQSPRYKIIEKRQSVAFWCNPISGHATLYWYQQILGQGPKLLIQFQNNGVVDDSQLPKDRFSAERLKGVDSTLKIQPAKLEDSAVYLCASSLVGGEQYFGPGTRLTVT.

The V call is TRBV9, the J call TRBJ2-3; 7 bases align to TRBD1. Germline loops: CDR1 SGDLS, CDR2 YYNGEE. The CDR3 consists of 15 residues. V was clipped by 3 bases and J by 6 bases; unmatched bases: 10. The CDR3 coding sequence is TGTGCCAGCAGCGGGCTACAGGGGAGCTACGATACGCAGTATTTT. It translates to CASSGLQGSYDTQYF.

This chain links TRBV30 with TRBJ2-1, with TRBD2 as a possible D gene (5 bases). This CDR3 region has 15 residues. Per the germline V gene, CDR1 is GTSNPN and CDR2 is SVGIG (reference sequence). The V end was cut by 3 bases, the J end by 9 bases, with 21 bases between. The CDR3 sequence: CAWRRGRIPYGEQFF. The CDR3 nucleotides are TGTGCCTGGAGGCGCGGGCGGATCCCGTATGGTGAGCAGTTCTTC.

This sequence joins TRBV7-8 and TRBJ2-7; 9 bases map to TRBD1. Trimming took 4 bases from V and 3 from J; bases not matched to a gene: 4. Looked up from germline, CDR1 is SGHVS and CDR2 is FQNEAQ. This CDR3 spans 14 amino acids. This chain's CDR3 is CASSSGTGHYEQYF. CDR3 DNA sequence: TGTGCCAGCAGCTCCGGGACAGGGCACTACGAGCAGTACTTC.

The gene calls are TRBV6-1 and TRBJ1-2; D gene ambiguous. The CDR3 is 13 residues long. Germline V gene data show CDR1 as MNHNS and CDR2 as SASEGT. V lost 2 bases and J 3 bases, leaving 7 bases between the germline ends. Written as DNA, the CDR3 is TGTGCCAGCAGTGAATTGTCAGACTATGGCTACACCTTC. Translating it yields CASSELSDYGYTF.

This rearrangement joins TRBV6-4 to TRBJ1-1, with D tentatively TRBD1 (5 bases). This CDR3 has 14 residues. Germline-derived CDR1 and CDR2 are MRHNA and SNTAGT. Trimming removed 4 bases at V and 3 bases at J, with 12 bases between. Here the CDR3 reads CASSVQEGYTEAFF. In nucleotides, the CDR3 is TGTGCCAGCAGTGTACAGGAGGGTTACACTGAAGCTTTCTTT.

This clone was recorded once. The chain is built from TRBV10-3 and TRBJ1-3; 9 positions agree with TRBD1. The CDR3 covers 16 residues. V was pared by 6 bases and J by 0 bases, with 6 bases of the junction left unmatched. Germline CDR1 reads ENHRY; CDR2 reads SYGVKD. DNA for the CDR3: TGTGCCATCAGGAGGAGGACAGGGGTCTCTGGAAACACCATATATTTT. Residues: CAIRRRTGVSGNTIYF.

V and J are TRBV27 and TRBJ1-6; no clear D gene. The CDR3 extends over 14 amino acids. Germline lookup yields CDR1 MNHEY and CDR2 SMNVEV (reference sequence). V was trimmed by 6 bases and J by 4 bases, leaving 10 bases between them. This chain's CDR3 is CASSREFYNSPLHF. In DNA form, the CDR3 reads TGTGCCAGCAGCCGAGAATTTTATAATTCACCCCTCCACTTT.

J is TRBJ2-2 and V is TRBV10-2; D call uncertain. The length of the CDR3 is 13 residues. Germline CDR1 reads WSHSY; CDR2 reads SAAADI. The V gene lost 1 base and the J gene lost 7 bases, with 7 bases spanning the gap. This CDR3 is CASSEWQIGELFF. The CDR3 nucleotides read TGCGCCAGCAGTGAGTGGCAGATCGGGGAGCTGTTTTTT.

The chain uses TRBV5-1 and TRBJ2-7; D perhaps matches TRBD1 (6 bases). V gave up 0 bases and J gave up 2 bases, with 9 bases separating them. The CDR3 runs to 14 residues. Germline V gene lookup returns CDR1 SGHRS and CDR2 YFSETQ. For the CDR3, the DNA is TGCGCCAGCAGCTTGGTAACAGGGACCTACGAGCAGTACTTC. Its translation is CASSLVTGTYEQYF. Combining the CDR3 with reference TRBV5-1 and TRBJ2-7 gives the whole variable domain KAGVTQTPRYLIKTRGQQVTLSCSPISGHRSVSWYQQTPGQGLQFLFEYFSETQRNKGNFPGRFSGRQFSNSRSEMNVSTLELGDSALYLCASSLVTGTYEQYFGPGTRLTVT.

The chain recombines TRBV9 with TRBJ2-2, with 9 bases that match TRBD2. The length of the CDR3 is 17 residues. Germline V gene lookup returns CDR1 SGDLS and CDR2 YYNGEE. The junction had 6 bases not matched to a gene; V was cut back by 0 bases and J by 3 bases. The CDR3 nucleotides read TGTGCCAGCAGCGTAGCTATAGCGGGAGAGCACACCGGGGAGCTGTTTTTT. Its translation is CASSVAIAGEHTGELFF.

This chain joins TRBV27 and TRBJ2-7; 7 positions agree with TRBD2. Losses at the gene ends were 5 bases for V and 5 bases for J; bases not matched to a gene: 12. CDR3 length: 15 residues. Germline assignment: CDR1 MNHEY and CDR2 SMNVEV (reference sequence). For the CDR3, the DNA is TGTGCCAGCAGTCGAAGGGGCGGGAGTCACAACGAGCAGTACTTC. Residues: CASSRRGGSHNEQYF.

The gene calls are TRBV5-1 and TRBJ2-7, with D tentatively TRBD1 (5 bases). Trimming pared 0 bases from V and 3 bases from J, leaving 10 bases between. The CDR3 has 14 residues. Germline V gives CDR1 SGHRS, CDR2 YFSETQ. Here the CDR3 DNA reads TGCGCCAGCAGCTTGGACAGGCCAGACTACGAGCAGTACTTC. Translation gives CASSLDRPDYEQYF.